The 14 T cell receptor beta chains presented below share a single source sample, sequenced in a study of CD8 T cells in ankylosing spondylitis. TCRdb passed the 5' RACE reads through MiXCR, listing each CDR3 protein once. The table lists 350,000 or so distinct CDR3 sequences, around 10% of them singletons. Sequencing was done on a sample of blood, either unsorted or a sorted T cell fraction (not recorded which). Source of these receptors: a female donor with ankylosing spondylitis or in good health (not recorded which).

This clonotype appeared a few times. The chain combines TRBV5-6 with TRBJ2-5; D not resolved. CDR1 SGHDT and CDR2 YYEEEE come from the germline V gene. The CDR3 has 12 amino acids. The V gene lost 3 bases and the J gene lost 5 bases, with 8 bases spanning the gap. For the CDR3, the DNA is TGTGCCAGCAGCTCCTTATTGGAGACCCAGTACTTC. Protein: CASSSLLETQYF.

At least ten counts were recorded for this clonotype. This chain connects TRBV12-3 or TRBV12-4 to TRBJ2-5; D is possibly TRBD1 or TRBD2 (5 bases each). Trimming took off 7 bases at V and 5 bases at J, with 17 bases between the two ends. The CDR3 runs to 14 residues. The CDR3 sequence: CASKNGDWGETQYF. The CDR3, as DNA: TGTGCCAGCAAAAACGGAGACTGGGGGGAGACCCAGTACTTC.

This clonotype was detected only a few times. This rearrangement joins TRBV5-4 to TRBJ2-1; 9 nucleotides line up with TRBD1. The CDR3 contains 14 residues. V lost 3 bases, J lost 10 bases, and 8 bases stayed unmatched. In germline, CDR1 is SGHNT, CDR2 YYREEE (reference sequence). CDR3 sequence reads: CASSSGTGKGEQFF. CDR3 bases: TGTGCCAGCAGCTCCGGGACAGGGAAGGGCGAGCAGTTCTTC.

Only one count was recorded for this clonotype. This sequence may be a read error, since a much larger clone differs from it by one base. Likely a read error: the CDR3 ends without its conserved phenylalanine or tryptophan. The J gene is TRBJ2-1, the V gene TRBV20-1, with 8 positions matching TRBD2. The CDR3 totals 13 residues. The trim removed 5 bases at V and 8 bases at J, leaving 8 bases unmatched. Per germline, CDR1 DFQATT and CDR2 SNEGSKA (reference sequence). The CDR3 sequence: CSASAGVSYEQFL. The CDR3 DNA reads TGCAGTGCTTCAGCGGGAGTGTCGTATGAGCAGTTCCTC.

This clonotype was found many times. The V call is TRBV27, the J call TRBJ1-6; TRBD1 matches 8 bases. The germline V gene encodes CDR1 MNHEY and CDR2 SMNVEV (reference sequence). This CDR3 is built from 18 residues. J gave up 3 bases and V 8 bases, and 15 bases lay outside the gene matches. CDR3 nucleotide sequence: TGTGCCAGCCAGATCCAGGGGGCTGGGGATCACTATAATTCACCCCTCCACTTT. Amino acids: CASQIQGAGDHYNSPLHF.

The sample holds many counts of this clonotype. The CDR3 DNA is TGCGCCAGCAGCCCTCCAGGACAGGGCAACACCGGGGAGCTGTTTTTT. Its translation is CASSPPGQGNTGELFF. The rearrangement uses TRBV5-1 and TRBJ2-2, with 8 nucleotides matching TRBD1. The junction had 7 bases not matched to a gene; V was cut back by 4 bases and J by 2 bases. The germline CDR1 and CDR2 sequences are SGHRS and YFSETQ. The CDR3 has 16 amino acids.

This clonotype was counted only a few times. DNA of the CDR3: TGCAGCGGTTCTGGGACAGCCTCCTGGGGGGTCCGGAACAATGAGCAGTTCTTC. It yields the protein CSGSGTASWGVRNNEQFF. The chain recombines TRBV29-1 with TRBJ2-1, with D possibly matching TRBD1 (7 bases). V lost 7 bases and J 5 bases, leaving 30 bases between the germline ends. CDR1 SQVTM and CDR2 ANQGSEA come from the germline V gene. This CDR3 comprises 18 residues.

This clonotype was detected ten times or more. This sequence joins TRBV29-1 and TRBJ1-3; possibly TRBD1 for D (6 bases). The CDR3 extends over 15 amino acids. Per the germline V gene, CDR1 is SQVTM and CDR2 is ANQGSEA. The ends were cut back, 7 bases at V and 0 bases at J, with 16 bases in the middle. The CDR3 here is CSGAQGLSSGNTIYF. The CDR3 nucleotides read TGCAGCGGGGCACAGGGTCTCTCCTCTGGAAACACCATATATTTT.

This clonotype was seen ten or more times. The chain couples TRBV29-1 to TRBJ2-7, with 8 bases lining up with TRBD1. CDR3 length: 17 amino acids. Germline-derived CDR1 and CDR2 are SQVTM and ANQGSEA. V gave up 4 bases and J gave up 2 bases; unmatched junction bases: 16. Here the CDR3 reads CSVVPLLTGADPYEQYF. The CDR3 DNA reads as TGCAGCGTTGTACCGCTTTTGACAGGGGCGGACCCCTACGAGCAGTACTTC.

This sequence joins TRBV27 and TRBJ1-1, with D maybe TRBD1 (5 bases). The CDR3 is made up of 15 amino acids. The ends were cut back, 1 base at V and 0 bases at J, with 9 bases in the middle. Germline V gives CDR1 MNHEY, CDR2 SMNVEV (reference sequence). The DNA of the CDR3 is TGTGCCAGCAGTTTATTTCAGGGAGTGAACACTGAAGCTTTCTTT. Residues: CASSLFQGVNTEAFF.

The chain joins TRBV5-1 to TRBJ2-3; D possibly matches TRBD1 or TRBD2 (5 bases each). The CDR3 covers 16 residues. CDR1 is SGHRS and CDR2 is YFSETQ in the germline V gene. V lost 0 bases and J lost 1, with 12 bases in between. The CDR3 region is CASSLGLVGGTDTQYF. The CDR3 coding sequence is TGCGCCAGCAGCTTGGGGCTGGTGGGGGGCACAGATACGCAGTATTTT.

The chain has TRBV27 and TRBJ2-7, with unresolved D. CDR3 length: 14 residues. Trimming left V 2 bases short and J 0 bases short, with 8 bases between. Germline values: CDR1 MNHEY, CDR2 SMNVEV (reference sequence). CDR3 residues: CASSLLAASYEQYF. The CDR3 DNA reads TGTGCCAGCAGTTTACTGGCAGCCTCCTACGAGCAGTACTTC.

The genes are TRBV7-2 and TRBJ2-1, with D possibly being TRBD2 (5 bases). CDR1 and CDR2 (germline): SGHTA, FQGNSA. The length of the CDR3 is 13 residues. Trimming took off 3 bases at V and 10 bases at J, with 13 bases between the two ends. The CDR3 coding sequence is TGTGCCAGCAGCTTTAGGGAGTTTGGGGAGCAGTTCTTC. Its translation is CASSFREFGEQFF. The variable domain in full, completed from reference TRBV7-2 and TRBJ2-1, reads GAGVSQSPSNKVTEKGKDVELRCDPISGHTALYWYRQSLGQGLEFLIYFQGNSAPDKSGLPSDRFSAERTGGSVSTLTIQRTQQEDSAVYLCASSFREFGEQFFGPGTRLTVL.

The chain employs TRBV6-2 or TRBV6-3 and TRBJ2-5, with a possible D match to TRBD2 (5 bases). Germline V gene lookup returns CDR1 MNHEY and CDR2 SVGEGT. The length of the CDR3 is 14 residues. V gave up 5 bases and J gave up 2 bases, with 12 bases separating them. This chain's CDR3 is CASSPVTGQETQYF. The DNA for the CDR3 is TGTGCCAGCAGTCCCGTGACGGGACAAGAGACCCAGTACTTC.